The 24 T cell receptor beta chains presented below share a single source sample, sequenced in a study of response to subunit inactivated influenza vaccine. TCRdb used MiXCR to reprocess the RT-PCR reads, holding one entry per CDR3 protein. The sample has 450,000 to 700,000 distinct CDR3 sequences, around 15% seen once. The source material was PBMCs from blood, sampled 11 to 12 days after vaccination. All receptors come from a man aged 45-65 years who received an inactivated influenza vaccine.

The chain joins TRBV4-3 to TRBJ2-1; the match to TRBD1 covers 10 bases. After removal of 0 bases from V and 3 bases from J, the junction contained 2 bases not matched to a gene. From germline, CDR1 is LGHNA and CDR2 YSLEER. This CDR3 contains 16 residues. The CDR3 nucleotides are TGCGCCAGCAGCCAAGAGGGACAGGGGTTCTACAATGAGCAGTTCTTC. Residues: CASSQEGQGFYNEQFF.

This clonotype was seen only a few times. The chain joins TRBV12-3 or TRBV12-4 to TRBJ1-5; no firm D call. This CDR3 contains 15 residues. The V and J ends lost 2 bases and 1 base respectively, with 9 bases between them. DNA of the CDR3: TGTGCCAGCAGTTTAATGGTGGGGAGCAATCAGCCCCAGCATTTT. Protein sequence: CASSLMVGSNQPQHF.

The chain carries TRBV30 and TRBJ2-3; D may be TRBD2 (6 bases). Trimming shortened V by 0 bases and J by 14 bases, and 12 bases separated the two germline ends. The CDR3 is made up of 11 amino acids. CDR1 and CDR2 (germline): GTSNPN, SVGIG (reference sequence). CDR3 sequence (DNA): TGTGCCTGGAGTGTGGGGACTTCACTGTATTTT. It specifies CAWSVGTSLYF.

The CDR3 DNA sequence: TGCGCCAGCAGCTTGTCTCCATCGTACAGGGCGGTCGCGTACGAGCAGTACTTC. Translated, it gives CASSLSPSYRAVAYEQYF. The rearrangement joins TRBV5-1 to TRBJ2-7; D is perhaps TRBD1 (6 bases). Germline loops: CDR1 SGHRS, CDR2 YFSETQ. Deletions cut 1 base from V and 4 bases from J, with 24 bases between. CDR3 length: 18 residues.

CDR3 nucleotide sequence: TGTGCCAGCAGCACAACACAGGGATTTGGGACTAATGAAAAACTGTTTTTT. Protein product: CASSTTQGFGTNEKLFF. The chain recombines TRBV7-9 with TRBJ1-4, with D maybe TRBD1 (6 bases). This CDR3 has 17 residues. V lost 5 bases, J lost 2 bases, and 18 bases lay in between. Germline CDR1 SEHNR, CDR2 FQNEAQ (reference sequence).

This clonotype occurred many times. V gene TRBV6-2 or TRBV6-3 combines with J gene TRBJ1-1, with D tentatively TRBD1 (5 bases). The CDR3 runs to 17 residues. Germline V gene sequence: CDR1 MNHEY, CDR2 SVGEGT. V was clipped by 6 bases and J by 0 bases, with 20 bases between them. The CDR3 loop reads CASSSSTGGGMNTEAFF. CDR3 nucleotide sequence: TGTGCCAGCAGCTCTTCGACTGGTGGGGGAATGAACACTGAAGCTTTCTTT.

In this sample, this clonotype turned up a few times. The chain couples TRBV5-5 to TRBJ2-1; unclear D gene. V lost 2 bases and J lost 7, with 13 bases in between. The CDR3 spans 14 residues. Germline V gene lookup returns CDR1 SGHKS and CDR2 YYEKEE (reference sequence). This CDR3 reads CASSFVSSRNEQFF. Here the CDR3 DNA reads TGTGCCAGCAGCTTTGTGAGCTCTCGGAATGAGCAGTTCTTC.

J is TRBJ2-3 and V is TRBV20-1; D not resolved. This CDR3 is built from 14 residues. Germline assignment: CDR1 DFQATT and CDR2 SNEGSKA (reference sequence). Trimming left V 5 bases short and J 3 bases short, with 15 bases between. CDR3 DNA sequence: TGCAGTGCTCCGAAACCAGGTACTACAGATACGCAGTATTTT. Protein sequence: CSAPKPGTTDTQYF.

The table lists this clonotype with many counts. The chain joins TRBV5-1 to TRBJ2-3; possibly TRBD2 for D (7 bases). Germline CDR1 reads SGHRS; CDR2 reads YFSETQ. This CDR3 has 15 amino acids. The V gene lost 1 base and the J gene lost 3 bases, with 12 bases spanning the gap. CDR3 DNA: TGCGCCAGCAGCTTGACAGGGAGGGGAACAGATACGCAGTATTTT. This translates into CASSLTGRGTDTQYF.

This clonotype was seen a handful of times. The rearrangement links TRBV7-2 to TRBJ1-5; no reliable D call. Germline CDR1 reads SGHTA; CDR2 reads FQGNSA. The CDR3 sequence is 13 residues long. V lost 0 bases and J 4 bases, leaving 4 bases between the germline ends. CDR3 sequence reads: CASSLAWNQPQHF. The CDR3 nucleotides are TGTGCCAGCAGCTTAGCTTGGAATCAGCCCCAGCATTTT.

The chain joins TRBV7-2 to TRBJ2-7, with D uncertain. This CDR3 has 14 amino acids. Trimming cost V 3 bases and J 2 bases, with 11 bases left between them. CDR1 and CDR2 from the germline V gene are SGHTA and FQGNSA. The CDR3 protein is CASSFNFGPYEQYF. The CDR3 nucleotides are TGTGCCAGCAGCTTCAACTTCGGGCCCTACGAGCAGTACTTC.

V is TRBV24-1 and J is TRBJ2-1, with D perhaps given as TRBD1 or TRBD2 (5 bases each). Trimming cost V 2 bases and J 7 bases, with 26 bases left between them. The CDR3 consists of 19 residues. The germline V gene encodes CDR1 KGHDR and CDR2 SFDVKD. CDR3 region: CATSDWRPQQERGGNEQFF. DNA for the CDR3: TGTGCCACCAGTGATTGGAGGCCCCAACAGGAGCGCGGTGGAAATGAGCAGTTCTTC.

This clonotype was counted only a few times. The chain uses TRBV21-1 and TRBJ2-7; the D call in the table, TRBD1, was not verified against the DNA. TRBV21-1 is reported as a pseudogene. CDR3 size: 13 residues. The CDR3 coding sequence is TGTGCCAGCAGCCCAAGGGGTAACTACGAGCAGTACTTC. Translated, it gives CASSPRGNYEQYF.

This rearrangement joins TRBV28 to TRBJ2-7; 10 nucleotides align to TRBD2. In germline, CDR1 is MDHEN, CDR2 SYDVKM. This CDR3 is 17 amino acids long. The V and J ends lost 5 bases and 0 bases, in that order; junction bases with no gene match: 10. The CDR3 bases are TGTGCCAGCAGTCCGTCTAGCGGGGGCCCATCCTCCTACGAGCAGTACTTC. It encodes CASSPSSGGPSSYEQYF.

The genes are TRBV12-3 or TRBV12-4 and TRBJ1-4, with D hard to call. V was cut by 4 bases and J by 11 bases, with 26 bases left in between. This CDR3 region has 17 residues. The CDR3 is CASSYEGGPGIRSKLFF. Here the CDR3 DNA reads TGTGCCAGCAGTTACGAAGGAGGGCCCGGTATTCGGTCGAAACTGTTTTTT.

The chain joins TRBV12-3 or TRBV12-4 to TRBJ1-1, with TRBD1 identical over 7 bases. This CDR3 is built from 10 residues. V was clipped by 8 bases and J by 8 bases; unmatched bases: 2. Here the CDR3 reads CASEGAEAFF. DNA for the CDR3: TGTGCCAGCGAGGGGGCGGAAGCTTTCTTT.

V is TRBV2 and J is TRBJ2-3; TRBD1 aligns across 10 bases. Unmatched junction bases numbered 3, after V lost 6 bases and J lost 0 bases. CDR3 length: 15 amino acids. Germline lookup yields CDR1 SNHLY and CDR2 FYNNEI. CDR3 sequence (DNA): TGTGCCAGCAGGGGGACAGGGGCCAGCACAGATACGCAGTATTTT. It specifies CASRGTGASTDTQYF.

V is TRBV5-5 and J is TRBJ2-7; the match to TRBD2 covers 12 bases. Germline V gene lookup returns CDR1 SGHKS and CDR2 YYEKEE (reference sequence). V was pared by 3 bases and J by 1 base, with 8 bases of the junction left unmatched. The CDR3 spans 17 residues. Here the CDR3 reads CASSSTPGLAGSYEQYF. CDR3 nucleotides: TGTGCCAGCAGCTCGACCCCCGGACTAGCGGGGTCCTACGAGCAGTACTTC.

This clonotype has only a few counts. The junction shows a germline mismatch at one end, possibly a read error. This chain links TRBV7-2 with TRBJ1-1; D call uncertain. Germline loops: CDR1 SGHTA, CDR2 FQGNSA. The CDR3 contains 13 residues. The DNA of the CDR3 is TGTGCCAGCAGCGTAGCTTCTACCACTGAAGCTTTCTTT. Translated, it gives CASSVASTTEAFF.

The chain carries TRBV10-3 and TRBJ2-7; 7 bases agree with TRBD1. This CDR3 has 14 amino acids. J was trimmed by 2 bases and V by 7 bases; bases with no gene match: 8. Per the germline V gene, CDR1 is ENHRY and CDR2 is SYGVKD. The CDR3 protein is CAINSQGDAYEQYF. The CDR3 DNA sequence: TGTGCCATCAATTCGCAGGGGGATGCCTACGAGCAGTACTTC.

This clonotype was detected only a few times. The chain uses TRBV6-1 and TRBJ2-7, with 7 bases aligning to TRBD1. Germline CDR1 reads MNHNS; CDR2 reads SASEGT. This CDR3 is 14 amino acids long. V lost 6 bases, J lost 0 bases, and 5 bases stayed unmatched. CDR3 in amino acids: CASSDRQGSYEQYF. CDR3 DNA sequence: TGTGCCAGCAGCGACCGACAGGGCTCCTACGAGCAGTACTTC.

The chain joins TRBV3-1 to TRBJ1-2, with D perhaps TRBD1 (6 bases). Germline V gene sequence: CDR1 LGHDT, CDR2 YNNKEL (reference sequence). V lost 0 bases to trimming and J lost 2 bases, with 13 bases between them. The CDR3 extends over 16 amino acids. The CDR3 nucleotides are TGTGCCAGCAGCCAAGACCCCCAGGGGTACAACTATGGCTACACCTTC. It codes for CASSQDPQGYNYGYTF.

In the case of this clonotype: A read error may account for a junction end that differs from germline. V usage is TRBV20-1 and J usage is TRBJ2-1; tentative D call: TRBD1 (7 bases). This CDR3 is 16 amino acids long. From germline, CDR1 is DFQATT and CDR2 SNEGSKA (reference sequence). CDR3 protein: CCARERRDSSYNEQFF. The CDR3 nucleotides read TGCTGTGCTAGAGAGCGGCGGGACAGCTCCTACAATGAGCAGTTCTTC.

This CDR3 is CASSLGSWGLATYEQYF. The CDR3 DNA follows: TGCGCCAGCAGCTTGGGTTCCTGGGGGCTGGCAACCTACGAGCAGTACTTC. This chain connects TRBV5-1 to TRBJ2-7, with a tentative D call TRBD1 (6 bases). The CDR3 has 17 residues. Germline loops: CDR1 SGHRS, CDR2 YFSETQ. V was shortened by 0 bases and J by 2 bases, with 18 bases between the two germline ends.